A single sample is the source of the 29 T cell receptor beta chains below, sequenced in a study of T cell responses to AZD1222 COVID-19 vaccine. The assay was immunoSEQ multiplex PCR, and TCRdb's table has in-frame clones only and misses some. Counted here are over 120,000 clones, 86% occurring once; the ten biggest clones make up less than 6%. This material consisted of peripheral blood, taken 28 days after the second AZD1222 dose. Source of these receptors: an adult who received the AZD1222 COVID-19 vaccine.

This chain joins TRBV6-5 and TRBJ1-5, with D hard to call. Per the germline V gene, CDR1 is MNHEY and CDR2 is SVGAGI. CDR3 size: 13 residues. The V end lost 5 bases, the J end lost 4 bases, and 9 bases lay between the germline ends. As DNA, the CDR3 is TGTGCCAGCAGTCGTATTTTTAATCAGCCCCAGCATTTT. Its protein is CASSRIFNQPQHF.

This clone occurred once. V usage is TRBV3-1 (or the pseudogene TRBV3-2) and J usage is TRBJ1-2; D not certain. Germline V lookup: CDR1 LGHDT, CDR2 YNNKEL (reference sequence). CDR3 length: 13 amino acids. Trimming removed 4 bases at V and 4 bases at J, with 10 bases between. The CDR3 is CASSRETGYGYTF. CDR3 in DNA: TGTGCCAGCAGCCGAGAGACGGGCTATGGCTACACCTTC.

V and J are TRBV7-2 and TRBJ1-3, with D possibly TRBD1 on 6 matching bases. Germline loops: CDR1 SGHTA, CDR2 FQGNSA. Trimming left V 6 bases short and J 0 bases short, with 9 bases between. This CDR3 spans 14 amino acids. This CDR3 reads CASSRGGSGNTIYF. The CDR3 nucleotides are TGTGCCAGCAGTCGAGGGGGCTCTGGAAACACCATATATTTT.

The chain employs TRBV19 and TRBJ1-1; 10 bases map to TRBD1. V was clipped by 6 bases and J by 3 bases; unmatched bases: 7. This CDR3 is 15 amino acids long. Germline V lookup: CDR1 LNHDA, CDR2 SQIVND (reference sequence). CDR3 nucleotide sequence: TGTGCCAGTAGCGACCCCGGGACAGGGGACACTGAAGCTTTCTTT. It yields the protein CASSDPGTGDTEAFF. The whole variable domain, filled in from reference TRBV19 and TRBJ1-1, reads DGGITQSPKYLFRKEGQNVTLSCEQNLNHDAMYWYRQDPGQGLRLIYYSQIVNDFQKGDIAEGYSVSREKKESFPLTVTSAQKNPTAFYLCASSDPGTGDTEAFFGQGTRLTVV.

This chain links TRBV19 with TRBJ2-1; TRBD2 matches at 12 bases. The V and J ends lost 6 bases and 1 base, in that order; junction bases with no gene match: 13. The CDR3 spans 19 residues. The germline V gene encodes CDR1 LNHDA and CDR2 SQIVND (reference sequence). This chain's CDR3 is CASRQYGTSGGYSYNEQFF. For the CDR3, the DNA is TGTGCCAGTAGACAGTACGGCACTAGCGGGGGGTATTCCTACAATGAGCAGTTCTTC.

This chain connects TRBV6-4 to TRBJ1-2, with D unresolved. V was pared by 0 bases and J by 2 bases, with 1 base between. The CDR3 covers 12 residues. From germline, CDR1 is MRHNA and CDR2 SNTAGT. The CDR3 spells CASSDSNYGYTF. CDR3 in DNA: TGTGCCAGCAGTGACTCGAACTATGGCTACACCTTC.

This clone was observed a single time. The gene calls are TRBV10-2 and TRBJ1-5; 8 bases map to TRBD1. J gave up 2 bases and V 6 bases, and 3 bases lay outside the gene matches. Germline V gene lookup returns CDR1 WSHSY and CDR2 SAAADI. The CDR3 contains 14 residues. The CDR3 sequence: CASRLTGGNQPQHF. CDR3 DNA: TGCGCCAGCAGACTGACAGGGGGCAATCAGCCCCAGCATTTT.

The CDR3 loop reads CASRTGMYEQYF. In nucleotides, the CDR3 is TGTGCCAGCAGGACAGGGATGTACGAGCAGTACTTC. The rearrangement uses TRBV2 and TRBJ2-7, with 7 positions matching TRBD1. The CDR3 covers 12 residues. CDR1 SNHLY and CDR2 FYNNEI come from the germline V gene. V lost 6 bases, J lost 4 bases, and 3 bases stayed unmatched.

V gene TRBV24-1 combines with J gene TRBJ2-1; D not certain. CDR3 length: 13 residues. Germline CDR1 and CDR2: KGHDR and SFDVKD. V lost 0 bases and J lost 8, with 7 bases in between. CDR3 protein: CATSDLFSYEQFF. CDR3 in DNA: TGTGCCACCAGTGATTTGTTCAGCTATGAGCAGTTCTTC.

The chain combines TRBV10-3 with TRBJ1-2; TRBD1 matches at 9 bases. The CDR3 extends over 17 amino acids. The V and J ends lost 2 bases and 6 bases, in that order; junction bases with no gene match: 13. Germline V gene sequence: CDR1 ENHRY, CDR2 SYGVKD. The CDR3 is CAISEPLRTGGMHGYTF. CDR3 DNA: TGTGCCATCAGTGAGCCACTTCGTACAGGGGGCATGCATGGCTACACCTTC.

The V gene is TRBV15, the J gene TRBJ2-5; 12 bases are shared with TRBD2. V trimming: 4 bases; J trimming: 7 bases; junction bases outside the gene matches: 7. This CDR3 has 15 amino acids. From germline, CDR1 is LNHNV and CDR2 YYDKDF (reference sequence). The CDR3: CATSKLAGGEGTQYF. CDR3 nucleotide sequence: TGTGCCACCAGCAAACTAGCGGGGGGCGAGGGGACCCAGTACTTC.

Notes on this clone: This specimen includes other DNA sequences encoding the same CDR3. The V call is TRBV2, the J call TRBJ1-1, with 9 bases lining up with TRBD1. Germline V lookup: CDR1 SNHLY, CDR2 FYNNEI. V lost 5 bases to trimming and J lost 1 base; unmatched junction nucleotides: 2. The length of the CDR3 is 14 residues. This CDR3 reads CASSKGQGNTEAFF. CDR3 bases: TGTGCCAGCAGTAAGGGACAGGGGAACACTGAAGCTTTCTTT.

V usage is TRBV29-1 and J usage is TRBJ1-2; no firm D call. In germline, CDR1 is SQVTM, CDR2 ANQGSEA. Between the trimmed V and J ends, which lost 1 base and 4 bases, there was a span of 10 bases. This CDR3 region has 13 residues. The CDR3 protein is CSVEVQQPYGYTF. The CDR3 DNA is TGCAGCGTTGAAGTACAACAGCCCTATGGCTACACCTTC.

V and J are TRBV9 and TRBJ2-3, with TRBD2 identical over 12 bases. The junction had 2 bases not matched to a gene; V was cut back by 0 bases and J by 3 bases. The germline gives CDR1 SGDLS, CDR2 YYNGEE. CDR3 length equals 16 residues. The CDR3 is CASSVASGRGTDTQYF. Written as DNA, the CDR3 is TGTGCCAGCAGCGTAGCTAGCGGGAGGGGGACAGATACGCAGTATTTT.

The J gene is TRBJ2-7, the V gene TRBV13, with D uncertain. This CDR3 has 11 residues. Per germline, CDR1 PRHDT and CDR2 FYEKMQ (reference sequence). V lost 5 bases to trimming and J lost 6 bases, with 8 bases between them. The CDR3 is CASSNRFEQYF. CDR3 DNA sequence: TGTGCCAGCAGCAATAGGTTCGAGCAGTACTTC.

This clone was observed once. This sequence joins TRBV27 and TRBJ1-2; the D is unclear. The length of the CDR3 is 14 residues. Trimming cost V 3 bases and J 8 bases, with 16 bases left between them. CDR1 MNHEY and CDR2 SMNVEV come from the germline V gene (reference sequence). The CDR3 loop is CASSFTAPPGGYTF. As DNA, the CDR3 is TGTGCCAGCAGTTTCACGGCTCCCCCGGGGGGCTACACCTTC.

The V gene is TRBV27, the J gene TRBJ1-5; D unclear. Germline-derived CDR1 and CDR2 are MNHEY and SMNVEV (reference sequence). This CDR3 is 13 amino acids long. V was shortened by 1 base and J by 2 bases, with 3 bases between the two germline ends. This CDR3 reads CASSLLGNQPQHF. The CDR3 DNA is TGTGCCAGCAGTTTATTGGGCAATCAGCCCCAGCATTTT.

This chain connects TRBV2 to TRBJ1-2; a possible D gene is TRBD1 (6 bases). Germline CDR1 reads SNHLY; CDR2 reads FYNNEI. The V and J ends lost 3 bases and 7 bases respectively, with 6 bases between them. CDR3 length equals 11 residues. CDR3 sequence: CASSDRGGYTF. The DNA for the CDR3 is TGTGCCAGCAGTGACAGGGGTGGCTACACCTTC.

The chain links TRBV5-1 to TRBJ1-1; no reliable D call. The germline CDR1 and CDR2 sequences are SGHRS and YFSETQ. V lost 5 bases and J 1 base, leaving 6 bases between the germline ends. The CDR3 spans 12 residues. The DNA of the CDR3 is TGCGCCAGCAGTTTAAAGAACACTGAAGCTTTCTTT. This codes for CASSLKNTEAFF.

The rearrangement uses TRBV5-1 and TRBJ2-3, with TRBD2 as a possible D gene (6 bases). CDR3 size: 13 residues. V lost 7 bases to trimming and J lost 4 bases, with 13 bases between them. CDR1 and CDR2 from the germline V gene are SGHRS and YFSETQ. CDR3 DNA: TGCGCCAGCGCCGAACCGGGGGCAGATACGCAGTATTTT. This encodes CASAEPGADTQYF.

The rearrangement uses TRBV9 and TRBJ2-3; D remains unclear. The CDR3 contains 15 residues. Germline assignment: CDR1 SGDLS and CDR2 YYNGEE. The ends were cut back, 2 bases at V and 2 bases at J, with 12 bases in the middle. CDR3 region: CASSVENPPTDTQYF. The CDR3 DNA is TGTGCCAGCAGCGTCGAGAACCCTCCCACAGATACGCAGTATTTT.

The chain uses TRBV4-2 and TRBJ1-5; D is unresolved. V was pared by 1 base and J by 1 base, with 8 bases between. The CDR3 extends over 15 amino acids. Germline loops: CDR1 LGHNA, CDR2 YNFKEQ. CDR3 region: CASSQGGVSNQPQHF. The CDR3 coding sequence is TGTGCCAGCAGCCAAGGCGGGGTAAGCAATCAGCCCCAGCATTTT.

The chain is built from TRBV11-2 and TRBJ2-1; the D gene is possibly TRBD1 (6 bases). Germline CDR1 SGHAT, CDR2 FQNNGV. V lost 5 bases to trimming and J lost 6 bases, with 14 bases between them. CDR3 length: 14 residues. The chain's CDR3 is CASSLSRGANEQFF. The DNA for the CDR3 is TGTGCCAGCAGCCTCTCCAGGGGAGCCAATGAGCAGTTCTTC.

This clone was detected only a few times. This chain links TRBV5-1 with TRBJ2-2; 9 nucleotides match TRBD1. J gave up 14 bases and V 3 bases, and 5 bases lay outside the gene matches. CDR1 SGHRS and CDR2 YFSETQ come from the germline V gene. The length of the CDR3 is 12 residues. Here the CDR3 reads CASSSGQGLLFF. The DNA of the CDR3 is TGCGCCAGCAGCTCGGGACAGGGTCTCCTGTTTTTT.

V and J are TRBV5-1 and TRBJ2-1; TRBD2 agrees at 11 bases. The CDR3 length is 15 residues. The trim removed 0 bases at V and 8 bases at J, leaving 4 bases unmatched. Germline assignment: CDR1 SGHRS and CDR2 YFSETQ. In DNA, the CDR3 is TGCGCCAGCAGCTTGGGTAGCGGGGGGGCAGATGAGCAGTTCTTC. Translation: CASSLGSGGADEQFF.

The CDR3 DNA is TGTGCCAGCAGCTTGCTACAGGGTAGAGACGAAAAACTGTTTTTT. As protein: CASSLLQGRDEKLFF. The chain uses TRBV5-8 and TRBJ1-4, with TRBD1 as a possible D gene (6 bases). Germline CDR1 and CDR2: SGHTS and YDEGEE. The CDR3 contains 15 residues. The V end was cut by 1 base, the J end by 8 bases, with 15 bases between.

V is TRBV11-2 and J is TRBJ2-2; D remains unclear. Germline-derived CDR1 and CDR2 are SGHAT and FQNNGV. The ends were cut back, 0 bases at V and 1 base at J, with 3 bases in the middle. The CDR3 extends over 14 amino acids. The CDR3 nucleotides are TGTGCCAGCAGCTTAGAACTGAACACCGGGGAGCTGTTTTTT. Protein: CASSLELNTGELFF.

V and J are TRBV7-9 and TRBJ2-3, with D unclear. Trimming removed 3 bases at V and 2 bases at J, with 0 bases between. Germline V lookup: CDR1 SEHNR, CDR2 FQNEAQ (reference sequence). The CDR3 is 11 residues long. In DNA form, the CDR3 reads TGTGCCAGCAGCTTCACAGATACGCAGTATTTT. This gives the protein CASSFTDTQYF.

This chain uses TRBV10-1 with TRBJ1-1; D gene unclear. Trimming removed 4 bases from V and 1 base from J, with 7 bases in between. The CDR3 is 13 amino acids. Germline-derived CDR1 and CDR2 are WNHNN and SYGVQD (reference sequence). This chain's CDR3 is CASSVSGNTEAFF. Here the CDR3 DNA reads TGCGCCAGCAGTGTATCAGGGAACACTGAAGCTTTCTTT.